The 5 T cell receptor beta chains presented below share a single source sample, sequenced in a study of cytomegalovirus exposure and HLA in healthy donors. Primers for the PCR totalled 60 Vbeta and 13 Jbeta. The data were produced by immunoSEQ multiplex PCR, yet TCRdb's version contains in-frame clones alone and is incomplete. The sample shows approximately 180,000 clones, around 84% of them seen only once. Sequencing was carried out using PBMCs. The source is a woman aged 18 to 35 in good health and CMV-seronegative.

The CDR3, as DNA: TGTGCCAGCAGTCTGGGGACTAGCGGGAGGGCAGGGCAAGAGCAGTACTTC. It specifies CASSLGTSGRAGQEQYF. The chain employs TRBV27 and TRBJ2-7; 16 bases line up with TRBD2. The length of the CDR3 is 17 residues. V lost 5 bases, J lost 7 bases, and 11 bases stayed unmatched. Germline V gene sequence: CDR1 MNHEY, CDR2 SMNVEV (reference sequence).

The chain employs TRBV7-9 and TRBJ2-2, with D hard to call. Germline CDR1 reads SEHNR; CDR2 reads FQNEAQ (reference sequence). The CDR3 spans 16 residues. V was shortened by 2 bases and J by 0 bases, with 10 bases between the two germline ends. The CDR3 nucleotides read TGTGCCAGCAGCTTAACCCCAGGTTCGAACACCGGGGAGCTGTTTTTT. Its protein product is CASSLTPGSNTGELFF. The full variable domain, with the rest looked up from reference TRBV7-9 and TRBJ2-2, is DTGVSQNPRHKITKRGQNVTFRCDPISEHNRLYWYRQTLGQGPEFLTYFQNEAQLEKSRLLSDRFSAERPKGSFSTLEIQRTEQGDSAMYLCASSLTPGSNTGELFFGEGSRLTVL.

This rearrangement joins TRBV5-1 to TRBJ1-4; TRBD1 is a possible D gene (6 bases). V was pared by 4 bases and J by 0 bases, with 10 bases between. Germline CDR1 reads SGHRS; CDR2 reads YFSETQ. This CDR3 spans 15 amino acids. The CDR3 DNA reads TGCGCCAGCAGCCCCAGGACAGCAACTAATGAAAAACTGTTTTTT. Amino acids: CASSPRTATNEKLFF.

The chain is built from TRBV19 and TRBJ2-3; no clear D gene. The CDR3 extends over 12 amino acids. Germline lookup yields CDR1 LNHDA and CDR2 SQIVND (reference sequence). V lost 5 bases, J lost 3 bases, and 6 bases lay in between. The CDR3 loop reads CASSGFTDTQYF. CDR3 bases: TGTGCCAGTAGTGGCTTTACAGATACGCAGTATTTT. Based on the CDR3 plus reference TRBV19 and TRBJ2-3, the full variable domain is DGGITQSPKYLFRKEGQNVTLSCEQNLNHDAMYWYRQDPGQGLRLIYYSQIVNDFQKGDIAEGYSVSREKKESFPLTVTSAQKNPTAFYLCASSGFTDTQYFGPGTRLTVL.

V and J are TRBV18 and TRBJ1-1; possible D gene TRBD1, 5 bases. Trimming pared 2 bases from V and 1 base from J, leaving 17 bases between. Per germline, CDR1 KGHSH and CDR2 LQKENI. CDR3 length: 17 residues. CDR3 sequence reads: CASSPVEWGRENTEAFF. CDR3 in DNA: TGTGCCAGCTCACCAGTCGAGTGGGGCAGAGAGAACACTGAAGCTTTCTTT.